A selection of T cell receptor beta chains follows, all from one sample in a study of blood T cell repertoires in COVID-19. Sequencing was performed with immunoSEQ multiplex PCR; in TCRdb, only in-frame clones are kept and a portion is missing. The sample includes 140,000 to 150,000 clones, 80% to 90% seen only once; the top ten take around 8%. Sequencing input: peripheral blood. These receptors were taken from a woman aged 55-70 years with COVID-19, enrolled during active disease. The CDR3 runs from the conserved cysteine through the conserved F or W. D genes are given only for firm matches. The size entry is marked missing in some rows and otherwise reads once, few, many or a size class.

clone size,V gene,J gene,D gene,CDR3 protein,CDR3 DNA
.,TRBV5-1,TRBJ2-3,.,CASSTGRGDTQYF,TGCGCCAGCAGCACAGGTAGGGGAGATACGCAGTATTTT
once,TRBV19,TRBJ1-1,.,CASSRTALGTEAFF,TGTGCCAGTAGTAGGACAGCCCTAGGCACTGAAGCTTTCTTT
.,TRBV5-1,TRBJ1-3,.,CASSLWGSSGNTIYF,TGCGCCAGCAGCTTGTGGGGCAGCTCTGGAAACACCATATATTTT
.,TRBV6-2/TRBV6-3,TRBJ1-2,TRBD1,CASSYRGQGGGYTF,TGTGCCAGCAGTTACCGGGGACAGGGGGGCGGCTACACCTTC
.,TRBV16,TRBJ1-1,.,CASSQSFQMNTEAFF,TGTGCCAGCAGCCAATCGTTTCAGATGAACACTGAAGCTTTCTTT
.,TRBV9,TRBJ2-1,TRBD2,CASSAGTSGSLGLHNEQFF,TGTGCCAGCAGCGCCGGGACTAGCGGGTCCCTGGGCCTGCACAATGAGCAGTTCTTC
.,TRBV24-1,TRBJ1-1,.,CATRPPGIENTEAFF,TGTGCCACCAGGCCGCCGGGAATTGAAAACACTGAAGCTTTCTTT
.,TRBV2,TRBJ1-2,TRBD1,CASRGQGRGTNYGYTF,TGTGCCAGCAGGGGACAGGGTAGGGGGACTAACTATGGCTACACCTTC
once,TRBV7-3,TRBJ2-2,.,CASSLIASRNTGELFF,TGTGCCAGCAGCTTAATTGCTAGCAGGAACACCGGGGAGCTGTTTTTT
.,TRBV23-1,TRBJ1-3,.,CASSQLSGNTIYF,TGCGCCAGCAGTCAACTCTCTGGAAACACCATATATTTT
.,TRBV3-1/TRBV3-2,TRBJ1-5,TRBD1,CASSHGQGVNQPQHF,TGTGCCAGCAGCCACGGGCAGGGGGTCAATCAGCCCCAGCATTTT
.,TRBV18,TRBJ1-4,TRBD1,CASSPTGETNEKLFF,TGTGCCAGCTCGCCGACAGGGGAAACTAATGAAAAACTGTTTTTT